The T cell receptor beta chain described here comes from a study of blood T cell repertoires in COVID-19 (dated by TCRdb to 2020 to 2022). Notes on the research overall: The collaborator samples originated in the United States, Italy and Spain and spanned the acute and convalescent phases of COVID-19. The prospective study material was composed of cDNA or gDNA derived from T cells, B-cell-depleted T cells, or PBMCs. The dataset comprised deeply sampled blood TCRbeta repertoires from subjects exposed to, actively infected with, or recovered from COVID-19. The repertoires were made available in a free public database intended to serve as a resource for research on the immune response to SARS-CoV-2. The samples were drawn from two sources: the first 160 participants of the ongoing ImmuneRACE study, and 1,000 to 1,500 subjects contributed by 6 global collaborators. A de-identified subject ID, COVID-19 status, age in years and sex were almost always included in the sample metadata. HLA class I and class II types, where available, came from metadata supplied by the sample provider rather than from assay-based typing.

The immunoSEQ Assay, a bias-controlled multiplex PCR, was used to amplify TCRbeta CDR3 regions from genomic DNA. The original methods were these. The number of nucleated cells in each sample was estimated from the amplification of reference gene primers within the assay. Sequence reads were collapsed and filtered to measure the absolute abundance of every unique TCRbeta CDR3 rearrangement. For each sample, productive Simpson clonality was calculated as the square root of Simpson's diversity index over productive rearrangements. The table comes from immuneACCESS by way of TCRdb, which keeps in-frame sequences with V and J called. Part of the clones is missing from these tables; in studies checked, under half for an unresolved V gene and the rest for unknown reasons. D and trimming were read from the DNA, whereas the V and J calls and clone size are those reported in that table. This sample comprises about 210,000 clones, roughly 80% of them detected only once. The top ten hold 10% to 13% of the sample.

Here is what the overall study found, with its caveats: How much clinical and demographic metadata was included differed by source and by participant, and the metadata was provided uncurated.

As to this clone: Its antigen is not yet known. No base qualities exist here, and no much larger clone lies one base off it.

One collaborating source in Seattle enrolled patients while the patients were actively infected and followed the patients over time throughout the course of disease. Each collaborating institution followed its own protocols to collect whole blood in K2EDTA tubes. For TCRbeta analysis, collaborator samples were shipped as frozen whole blood, as isolated PBMCs, or as DNA extracted from either sample type. CDR3 length: 15 amino acids, cysteine to phenylalanine. The DNA shown is the 45-base CDR3, in frame from base 1. Reading the germline V gene gives CDR1 SQVTM and CDR2 ANQGSEA. The germline ends are 17 bases apart after V is trimmed by 7 bases and J by 0 bases.

The source material was peripheral blood. The TCR comes from a woman of 80 years or more with COVID-19, enrolled during active disease. The V and J genes are TRBV29-1 and TRBJ2-3; the D gene is perhaps TRBD1, on 8 matching bases. The CDR3 sequence is CSATGGGPSTDTQYF. The sequenced DNA is TGCAGCGCCACAGGGGGAGGGCCAAGCACAGATACGCAGTATTTT.